The 5 T cell receptor beta chains reported below all come from one sample, sequenced in a study. TCRdb re-derived calls from the RT-PCR reads in MiXCR, one entry per CDR3 protein. The data hold 650,000 to 800,000 distinct CDR3 sequences, with 12% to 15% observed a single time. The sample was memory CD4+ T cells from blood. The receptors here all came from a female donor in good health, serving as a healthy control.

This clonotype was detected ten times or more. The CDR3 region is CASSNAGGEQFF. The CDR3, as DNA: TGTGCCAGCAGCAATGCAGGGGGCGAGCAGTTCTTC. This chain links TRBV7-6 with TRBJ2-1; 8 bases are a match to TRBD1. V gave up 5 bases and J gave up 10 bases; unmatched junction bases: 4. Germline V gives CDR1 SGHVS, CDR2 FNYEAQ. The CDR3 loop spans 12 amino acids.

This clonotype was counted ten times or more. V usage is TRBV12-3 or TRBV12-4 and J usage is TRBJ2-1; D is undetermined. Deletions cut 7 bases from V and 0 bases from J, with 10 bases between. The CDR3 loop spans 14 amino acids. The CDR3 sequence is CASTLSSSYNEQFF. CDR3 sequence (DNA): TGTGCCAGCACTTTGTCGAGCTCCTACAATGAGCAGTTCTTC.

This clonotype was seen at least ten times. The chain is built from TRBV28 and TRBJ2-7; 7 bases are shared with TRBD1. The CDR3 spans 15 residues. J was trimmed by 3 bases and V by 5 bases; bases with no gene match: 10. In germline, CDR1 is MDHEN, CDR2 SYDVKM. The CDR3 DNA follows: TGTGCCAGCAGTCTAATGGGACAGAGAATCTACGAGCAGTACTTC. It codes for CASSLMGQRIYEQYF. The whole variable domain, filled in from reference TRBV28 and TRBJ2-7, reads DVKVTQSSRYLVKRTGEKVFLECVQDMDHENMFWYRQDPGLGLRLIYFSYDVKMKEKGDIPEGYSVSREKKERFSLILESASTNQTSMYLCASSLMGQRIYEQYFGPGTRLTVT.

This clonotype was counted only a few times. The chain uses TRBV7-3 and TRBJ2-3; TRBD2 matches at 8 bases. The CDR3 loop spans 18 amino acids. Germline V lookup: CDR1 SGHTA, CDR2 FQGTGA. Trimming removed 7 bases from V and 4 bases from J; junction bases left unmatched: 19. CDR3 in DNA: TGTGCCAGCACCACGGGGCAGGGAGTAGCGGGATCGGCAGATACGCAGTATTTT. This sequence encodes CASTTGQGVAGSADTQYF.

This clonotype occurred a few times. J is TRBJ2-1 and V is TRBV5-1; D is possibly TRBD1 (6 bases). The V end lost 4 bases, the J end lost 6 bases, and 11 bases lay between the germline ends. CDR3 length: 13 residues. Germline V gene lookup returns CDR1 SGHRS and CDR2 YFSETQ. The CDR3 DNA reads TGCGCCAGCAGCCCACTCAGGGGCAATGAGCAGTTCTTC. It specifies CASSPLRGNEQFF.